This T cell receptor (beta chain) appears in the sequencing data of a study of blood T cell repertoires in COVID-19. The overall study: Specimens from acute and convalescent COVID-19 originated in the United States, Italy and Spain. From T cells, B-cell-depleted T cells, or PBMCs came the material, which was cDNA or gDNA.

This CDR3 is 12 amino acids long. The V gene lost 5 bases and the J gene lost 11 bases, with 15 bases spanning the gap. Germline CDR1 is MDHEN and CDR2 is SYDVKM. Authors' analysis steps: Amplification from reference gene primers served as the basis for estimated nucleated cell counts. Assay used: immunoSEQ multiplex PCR; TCRdb lists only in-frame clones, some missing. V and J calls and clone size are given by that table; D and trimming were obtained from the DNA. The data hold approximately 75,000 clones, with approximately 74% observed a single time. The material sequenced was peripheral blood. This TCR was recovered from a human donor with acute or convalescent COVID-19. The donor label of this sample is uncertain. The rearrangement links TRBV28 to TRBJ1-1; D remains ambiguous. The CDR3 DNA is TGTGCCAGCAGTCCACCTCTTCCGAGGGCTTTCTTT. Translation: CASSPPLPRAFF.